These T cell receptor beta chains were read from a single sample in a study of CD8 T cells in Susac syndrome. TCRdb recomputed calls from the immunoSEQ multiplex PCR reads with MiXCR, one row per CDR3 protein. The sample holds about 110,000 distinct CDR3 sequences; 96% are singletons and the top ten take 0.075% to 0.1%. Sample: CD4+ T cells from PBMCs. These TCRs come from a human donor in good health. Each CDR3 is given with its conserved first and last residue. D genes are given only for firm matches. Size values are once, few and many counts, or a class for expanded clones, and some rows have none.

14	TRBJ2-1	TRBV20-1	.	TRBD1	TGCAGTGCTTCCGGGACAGGGGACTACAATGAGCAGTTCTTC	CSASGTGDYNEQFF
14	TRBJ1-1	TRBV12-3/TRBV12-4	.	TRBD1	TGTGCCAGCAGTTCGGACAGGGCCGACACTGAAGCTTTCTTT	CASSSDRADTEAFF
14	TRBJ2-7	TRBV9	once	.	TGTGCCAGCAGCGTAACCGGGAGCTCCTACGAGCAGTACTTC	CASSVTGSSYEQYF
15	TRBJ2-7	TRBV29-1	.	.	TGCAGCGTTGAAGATCGCGACAGGACGAACTACGAGCAGTACTTC	CSVEDRDRTNYEQYF
13	TRBJ2-7	TRBV5-1	.	.	TGCGCCAGCAGCAAGGACGGGACCTACGAGCAGTACTTC	CASSKDGTYEQYF
14	TRBJ2-3	TRBV20-1	.	.	TGCAGTGCCCCCCGAAGGATTGCCTCAGATACGCAGTATTTT	CSAPRRIASDTQYF
15	TRBJ1-4	TRBV12-3/TRBV12-4	.	.	TGTGCCAGCAGTTTTGGGTGGGGCCCGAGAGAAAAACTGTTTTTT	CASSFGWGPREKLFF
15	TRBJ2-3	TRBV5-5	.	.	TGTGCCAGCAGCTTGTGGAGGGGGCGCACAGATACGCAGTATTTT	CASSLWRGRTDTQYF
16	TRBJ1-5	TRBV27	.	.	TGTGCCAGCAGTCCAGACCGGGGCTATAGCAATCAGCCCCAGCATTTT	CASSPDRGYSNQPQHF
16	TRBJ1-1	TRBV19	.	.	TGTGCCAGTAGTATAGGACAGATCCTTGGGAACACTGAAGCTTTCTTT	CASSIGQILGNTEAFF
13	TRBJ2-1	TRBV24-1	.	TRBD2	TGTGCCACCAGTGAGGGGACTAGCGGAAAGCAGTTCTTC	CATSEGTSGKQFF
13	TRBJ1-2	TRBV28	.	TRBD1	TGTGCCAGCAGTTTGACGGGCGGACAGGTTATTAGCTTC	CASSLTGGQVISF
14	TRBJ2-5	TRBV7-2	.	.	TGTGCCAGCAGCCCGGAGCGACTTGGGGAGACCCAGTACTTC	CASSPERLGETQYF
17	TRBJ2-2	TRBV3-1	.	TRBD2	TGTGCCAGCAGCCAAGGAGGCGGGAGAGGTAGCACCGGGGAGCTGTTTTTT	CASSQGGGRGSTGELFF
15	TRBJ2-6	TRBV6-2/TRBV6-3	.	.	TGTGCCAGCAGTTACCAAGGCTCTGGGGCCAACGTCCTGACTTTC	CASSYQGSGANVLTF
16	TRBJ1-2	TRBV4-2	.	TRBD1	TGTGCCAGCAGCCAACAATACAGGGGCCAGTACTATGGCTACACCTTC	CASSQQYRGQYYGYTF
12	TRBJ2-2	TRBV2	.	.	TGTGCCAGCAGTGAATCACCCGGGGAGCTGTTTTTT	CASSESPGELFF
13	TRBJ1-2	TRBV19	once	TRBD1	TGTGCCACCTCAGAAGACAGGGTCCCTGGCTACACCTTC	CATSEDRVPGYTF
14	TRBJ2-3	TRBV20-1	.	.	TGCAGTGCTAGACGGGGTCTCTCCACAGATACGCAGTATTTT	CSARRGLSTDTQYF
13	TRBJ2-1	TRBV9	.	.	TGTGCCAGCAGCGTAGCCTCATTCAATGAGCAGTTCTTC	CASSVASFNEQFF
16	TRBJ2-6	TRBV19	.	TRBD1	TGTGCCAGCCGGGACAGGGGGTTCACTGGGGCCAACGTCCTGACTTTC	CASRDRGFTGANVLTF
15	TRBJ2-1	TRBV27	.	.	TGTGCCAGCACCACAGCCGGGACTCGGAGGAATGAGCAGTTCTTC	CASTTAGTRRNEQFF
12	TRBJ1-2	TRBV20-1	once	.	TGCAGTGCTAGCGGGGGAGGCGGTGGCTACACCTTC	CSASGGGGGYTF
14	TRBJ2-2	TRBV4-2	.	.	TGTGCCAGCAGCCAAGATTACCCCCGAGGCGAGCTGTTTTTT	CASSQDYPRGELFF
13	TRBJ1-2	TRBV5-1	.	TRBD1	TGCGCCAGCAGCACCGGGACAGAATATGGCTACACCTTC	CASSTGTEYGYTF
15	TRBJ2-3	TRBV5-1	.	.	TGCGCCAGCAGCTTGGATGCCCGGAGCACAGATACGCAGTATTTT	CASSLDARSTDTQYF
17	TRBJ1-5	TRBV4-1	.	TRBD1	TGCGCCAGCAGCCAAGGGAACAGGGGCGGGAGCAATCAGCCCCAGCATTTT	CASSQGNRGGSNQPQHF
14	TRBJ1-2	TRBV5-1	once	.	TGCGCCAGCAGCTTGGCCGGGGGAGACTATGGCTACACCTTC	CASSLAGGDYGYTF
16	TRBJ2-3	TRBV3-1	.	TRBD1	TGTGCCAGCAGCCTCCAGACAGGGGGTGTCGCAGATACGCAGTATTTT	CASSLQTGGVADTQYF
16	TRBJ2-2	TRBV5-1	.	.	TGCGCCAGCAGCCCGGGTACAGAGATCTACACCGGGGAGCTGTTTTTT	CASSPGTEIYTGELFF
13	TRBJ1-1	TRBV29-1	few	.	TGCAGCGTTTTAGTCCAGTCGAACACTGAAGCTTTCTTT	CSVLVQSNTEAFF
15	TRBJ1-3	TRBV18	.	.	TGTGCCAGCTCACCCTCCGGTGGCTTTGGAAACACCATATATTTT	CASSPSGGFGNTIYF
13	TRBJ2-3	TRBV3-1	.	.	TGTGCCAGCGGAACTAGGGGCCCAGATACGCAGTATTTT	CASGTRGPDTQYF
15	TRBJ2-2	TRBV4-1	.	TRBD1	TGCGCCAGCAGCCAGACAGGGCTTAACACCGGGGAGCTGTTTTTT	CASSQTGLNTGELFF
15	TRBJ2-3	TRBV30	.	.	TGTGCCTGGAGCGCGGACACATTTAGCACAGATACGCAGTATTTT	CAWSADTFSTDTQYF
15	TRBJ1-3	TRBV29-1	.	.	TGCAGCGCGACCATTACCGGGGGCTCTGGAAACACCATATATTTT	CSATITGGSGNTIYF
11	TRBJ2-5	TRBV6-2/TRBV6-3	.	.	TGTGCCAGCACCTCAGAAGAGACCCAGTACTTC	CASTSEETQYF
14	TRBJ2-3	TRBV5-5	.	TRBD1	TGTGCCAGCAGCGGGGACAGGGCGCAAGATACGCAGTATTTT	CASSGDRAQDTQYF
16	TRBJ1-3	TRBV3-1	.	.	TGTGCCAGCAGCCAAGTGGGACGCCGGGGTGGAAACACCATATATTTT	CASSQVGRRGGNTIYF
14	TRBJ2-1	TRBV29-1	.	.	TGCAGCGCCTGGGGGGACAGCCCCTACAATGAGCAGTTCTTC	CSAWGDSPYNEQFF
15	TRBJ1-2	TRBV7-9	.	.	TGTGCCAGCAGCGCAGGCGGGCAGAAAAACTATGGCTACACCTTC	CASSAGGQKNYGYTF
12	TRBJ2-1	TRBV18	.	.	TGTGCCAGCTCACCATTCGGGCGAGAGCAGTTCTTC	CASSPFGREQFF
14	TRBJ1-6	TRBV2	.	TRBD1	TGTGCCAGCAGTAAGGACAGGGGGCTTTCACCCCTCCACTTT	CASSKDRGLSPLHF
13	TRBJ1-3	TRBV20-1	.	.	TGCAGTGCTAGTGCGCCGTCTGGAAACACCATATATTTT	CSASAPSGNTIYF
15	TRBJ2-7	TRBV7-8	.	.	TGTGCCAGCAGCTTAAGTTCGGCATACGCCTACGAGCAGTACTTC	CASSLSSAYAYEQYF
12	TRBJ2-1	TRBV9	once	.	TGTGCCAGCAGCGTACCCCCGCGTGAGCAGTTCTTC	CASSVPPREQFF
12	TRBJ1-1	TRBV29-1	once	.	TGCAGCGCTCAACCTGGTGCGGCAGGAGCTTTCTTT	CSAQPGAAGAFF
15	TRBJ2-3	TRBV10-3	.	.	TGTGCCATCAGTGAGGGCAGGAGAAGCACAGATACGCAGTATTTT	CAISEGRRSTDTQYF
14	TRBJ2-1	TRBV7-3	.	TRBD1	TGTGCCAGCAGCCCTCGGGACAGGGATCATGAGCAGTTCTTC	CASSPRDRDHEQFF
14	TRBJ1-6	TRBV7-9	.	.	TGTGCCAGCAGCCCTCTGACAGTCAGTTCACCCCTCCACTTT	CASSPLTVSSPLHF
12	TRBJ2-2	TRBV25-1	.	.	TGTGCCAGCAGAGAGAACACCGGGGAGCTGTTTTTT	CASRENTGELFF
16	TRBJ2-7	TRBV4-2	once	TRBD1	TGTGCCAGCAGCCAAGTGATGGGACAGGGGGAGAACGAGCAGTACTTC	CASSQVMGQGENEQYF
15	TRBJ2-7	TRBV29-1	.	TRBD2	TGCAGCGTTCTCCCGTACTCCGGGGGGACCTACGAGCAGTACTTC	CSVLPYSGGTYEQYF
16	TRBJ2-5	TRBV7-9	.	TRBD2	TGTGCCAGCAGCTTTCGGACTAGCGGGAACCAAGAGACCCAGTACTTC	CASSFRTSGNQETQYF
12	TRBJ2-5	TRBV12-3/TRBV12-4	.	TRBD1	TGTGCCAGCGGACAGGCCCAAGAGACCCAGTACTTC	CASGQAQETQYF
14	TRBJ2-3	TRBV29-1	.	TRBD1	TGCAGCGCCACGGGGACAGGGGGTGCAGATACGCAGTATTTT	CSATGTGGADTQYF
14	TRBJ2-2	TRBV7-2	.	TRBD2	TGTGCCAGCGGCCGCGGGAGGGCCCCCGGGGAGCTGTTTTTT	CASGRGRAPGELFF
12	TRBJ2-7	TRBV3-1	.	.	TGTGCCAGCAGCCGACAGAACTACGAGCAGTACTTC	CASSRQNYEQYF
15	TRBJ2-3	TRBV3-1	.	.	TGTGCCAGCAGCTCATACTCGGTGGGCACAGATACGCAGTATTTT	CASSSYSVGTDTQYF
13	TRBJ2-3	TRBV6-1	once	.	TGTGCCAGCAGTGGTACGGGTTTGAATACGCAGTATTTT	CASSGTGLNTQYF